The clone carrying this T cell receptor (beta chain) was observed a handful of times. Its antigen is unidentified. The data derive from a study of beta chain features in type 1 diabetes. Study overall: Age, gender, cell numbers and subset yield matched between patients and controls. All samples yielded around 99 million examined sorted cells. Findings and limits, study-wide: A potential PCR bias toward shorter templates would be equal in patient and control samples.

V lost 2 bases and J lost 6, with 8 bases in between. The CDR3 length is 12 residues. In germline, CDR1 is KGHSH, CDR2 LQKENI. The whole isolated RNA underwent reverse transcription, so sequencing captured expressed TCRB transcripts. Sequencing was performed with immunoSEQ multiplex PCR; in TCRdb, only in-frame clones are kept and a portion is missing. The sample lists 850,000 to 900,000 clones, under 20% occurring once. This TCR came from a woman aged 18 to 35 in good health. The sample consisted of naive CD4+ T cells from blood. This sequence joins TRBV18 and TRBJ2-7; D gene uncertain. CDR3 protein: CASSPITREQYF. The DNA for the CDR3 is TGTGCCAGCTCACCAATCACTCGCGAGCAGTACTTC.